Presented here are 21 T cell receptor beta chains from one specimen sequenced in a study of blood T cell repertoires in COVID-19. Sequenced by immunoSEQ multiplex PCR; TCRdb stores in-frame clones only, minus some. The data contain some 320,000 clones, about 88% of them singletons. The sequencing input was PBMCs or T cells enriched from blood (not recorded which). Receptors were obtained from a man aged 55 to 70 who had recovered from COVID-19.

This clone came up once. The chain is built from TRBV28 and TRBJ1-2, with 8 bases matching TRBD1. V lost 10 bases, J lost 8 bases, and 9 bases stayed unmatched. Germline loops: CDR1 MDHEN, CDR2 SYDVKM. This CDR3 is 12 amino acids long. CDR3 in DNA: TGTGCCACCCTTACAGGGGGAGGGGGCTACACCTTC. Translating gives CATLTGGGGYTF.

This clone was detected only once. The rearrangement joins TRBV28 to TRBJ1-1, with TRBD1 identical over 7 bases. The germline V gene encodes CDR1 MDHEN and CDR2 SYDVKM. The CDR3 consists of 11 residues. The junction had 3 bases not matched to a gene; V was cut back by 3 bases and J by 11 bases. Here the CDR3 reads CASSFRGWAFF. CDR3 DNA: TGTGCCAGCAGTTTCAGGGGGTGGGCTTTCTTT.

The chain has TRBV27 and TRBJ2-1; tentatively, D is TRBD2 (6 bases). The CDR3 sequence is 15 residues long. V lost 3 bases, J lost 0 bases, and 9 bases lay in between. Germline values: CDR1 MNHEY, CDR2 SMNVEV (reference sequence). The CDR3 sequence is CASSFAGPSYNEQFF. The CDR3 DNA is TGTGCCAGCAGTTTCGCGGGGCCCTCCTACAATGAGCAGTTCTTC.

CDR3 coding DNA: TGTGCCAGCAGCTTGGATTCGCAGATTAATGAAAAACTGTTTTTT. Its translation: CASSLDSQINEKLFF. The J gene is TRBJ1-4, the V gene TRBV5-4; unclear D gene. V shed 0 bases and J shed 4 bases, with 10 bases lying between them. The germline CDR1 and CDR2 sequences are SGHNT and YYREEE (reference sequence). The CDR3 is made up of 15 amino acids.

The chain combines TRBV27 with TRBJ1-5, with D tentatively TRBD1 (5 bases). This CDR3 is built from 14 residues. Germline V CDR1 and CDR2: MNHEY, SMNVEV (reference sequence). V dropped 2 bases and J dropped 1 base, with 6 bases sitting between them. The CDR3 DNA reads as TGTGCCAGCAGTTTAGGACAAAGCAATCAGCCCCAGCATTTT. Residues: CASSLGQSNQPQHF.

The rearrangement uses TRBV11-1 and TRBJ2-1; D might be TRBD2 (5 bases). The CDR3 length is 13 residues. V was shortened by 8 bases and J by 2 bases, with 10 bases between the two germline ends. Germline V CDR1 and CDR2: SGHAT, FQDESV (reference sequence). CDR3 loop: CASQSGTYNEQFF. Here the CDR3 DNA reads TGTGCCAGCCAAAGCGGTACCTACAATGAGCAGTTCTTC.

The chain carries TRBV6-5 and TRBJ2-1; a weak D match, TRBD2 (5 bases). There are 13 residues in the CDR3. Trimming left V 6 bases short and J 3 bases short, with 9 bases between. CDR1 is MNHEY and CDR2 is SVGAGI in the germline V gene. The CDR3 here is CASSITSYNEQFF. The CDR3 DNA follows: TGTGCCAGCAGCATCACTAGCTACAATGAGCAGTTCTTC.

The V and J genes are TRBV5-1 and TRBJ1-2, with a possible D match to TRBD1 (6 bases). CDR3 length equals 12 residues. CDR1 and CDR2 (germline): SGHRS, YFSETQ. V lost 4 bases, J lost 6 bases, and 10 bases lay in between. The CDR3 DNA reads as TGCGCCAGCAGCCTTGAGGGGGATGGCTACACCTTC. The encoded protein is CASSLEGDGYTF.

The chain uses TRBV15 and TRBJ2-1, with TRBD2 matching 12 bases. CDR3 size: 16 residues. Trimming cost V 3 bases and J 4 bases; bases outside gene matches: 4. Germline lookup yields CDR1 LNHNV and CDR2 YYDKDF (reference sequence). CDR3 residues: CATSSPGLAGYNEQFF. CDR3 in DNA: TGTGCCACCAGCAGCCCGGGACTAGCGGGTTACAATGAGCAGTTCTTC.

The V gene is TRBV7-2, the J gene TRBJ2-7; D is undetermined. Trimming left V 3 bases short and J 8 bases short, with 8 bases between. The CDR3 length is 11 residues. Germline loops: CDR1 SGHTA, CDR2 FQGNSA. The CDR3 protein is CASSLVQQQYF. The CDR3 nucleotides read TGTGCCAGCAGCTTGGTACAGCAGCAGTACTTC.

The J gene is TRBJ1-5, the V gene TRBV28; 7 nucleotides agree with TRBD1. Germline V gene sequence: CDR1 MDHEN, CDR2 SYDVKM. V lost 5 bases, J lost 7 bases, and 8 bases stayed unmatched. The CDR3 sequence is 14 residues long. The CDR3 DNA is TGTGCCAGCAGTCTCCGGGACAGAAAACAGCCCCAGCATTTT. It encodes CASSLRDRKQPQHF.

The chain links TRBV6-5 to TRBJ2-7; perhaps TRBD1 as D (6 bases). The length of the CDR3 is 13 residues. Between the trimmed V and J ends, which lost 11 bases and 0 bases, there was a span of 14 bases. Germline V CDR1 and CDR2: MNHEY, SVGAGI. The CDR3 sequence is CASGQSISYEQYF. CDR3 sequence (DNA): TGTGCCTCAGGACAGTCGATCTCCTACGAGCAGTACTTC.

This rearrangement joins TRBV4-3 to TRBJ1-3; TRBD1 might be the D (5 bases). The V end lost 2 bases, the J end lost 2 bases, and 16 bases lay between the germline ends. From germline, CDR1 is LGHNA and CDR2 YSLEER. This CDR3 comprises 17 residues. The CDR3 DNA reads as TGCGCCAGCAGCCAAAGTACCCGGGGGGGTACTGGAAACACCATATATTTT. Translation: CASSQSTRGGTGNTIYF.

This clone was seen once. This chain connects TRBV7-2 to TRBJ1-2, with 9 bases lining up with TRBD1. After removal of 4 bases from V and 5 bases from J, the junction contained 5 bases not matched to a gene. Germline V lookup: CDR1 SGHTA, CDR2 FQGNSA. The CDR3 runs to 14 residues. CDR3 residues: CASSYGDRVYGYTF. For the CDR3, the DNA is TGTGCCAGCAGCTATGGGGACAGGGTTTATGGCTACACCTTC.

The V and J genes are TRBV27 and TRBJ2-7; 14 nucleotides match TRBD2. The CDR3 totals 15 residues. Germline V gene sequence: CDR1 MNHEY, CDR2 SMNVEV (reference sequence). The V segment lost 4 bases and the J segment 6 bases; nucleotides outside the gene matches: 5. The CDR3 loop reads CASSYGTSGSSEQYF. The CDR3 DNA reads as TGTGCCAGCAGTTACGGGACTAGCGGGAGTTCCGAGCAGTACTTC.

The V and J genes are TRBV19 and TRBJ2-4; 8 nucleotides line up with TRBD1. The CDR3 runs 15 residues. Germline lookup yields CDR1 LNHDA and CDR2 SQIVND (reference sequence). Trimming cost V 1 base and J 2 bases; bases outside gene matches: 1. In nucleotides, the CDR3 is TGTGCCAGTAGTATAGGGACAGGGCCCAAAAACATTCAGTACTTC. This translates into CASSIGTGPKNIQYF. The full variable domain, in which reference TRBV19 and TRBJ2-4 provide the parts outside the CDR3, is DGGITQSPKYLFRKEGQNVTLSCEQNLNHDAMYWYRQDPGQGLRLIYYSQIVNDFQKGDIAEGYSVSREKKESFPLTVTSAQKNPTAFYLCASSIGTGPKNIQYFGAGTRLSVL.

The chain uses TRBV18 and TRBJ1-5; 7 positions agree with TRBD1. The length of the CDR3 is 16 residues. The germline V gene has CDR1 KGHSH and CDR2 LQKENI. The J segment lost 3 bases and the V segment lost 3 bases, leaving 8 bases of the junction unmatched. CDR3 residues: CASSPGTAKTNQPQHF. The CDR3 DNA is TGTGCCAGCTCACCGGGGACAGCGAAGACCAATCAGCCCCAGCATTTT.

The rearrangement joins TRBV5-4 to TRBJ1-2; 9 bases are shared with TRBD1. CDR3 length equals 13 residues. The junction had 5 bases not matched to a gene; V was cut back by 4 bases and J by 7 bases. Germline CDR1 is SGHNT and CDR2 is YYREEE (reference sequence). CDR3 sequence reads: CASSPDRGGGYTF. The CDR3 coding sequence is TGTGCCAGCAGCCCGGACAGGGGTGGTGGCTACACCTTC.

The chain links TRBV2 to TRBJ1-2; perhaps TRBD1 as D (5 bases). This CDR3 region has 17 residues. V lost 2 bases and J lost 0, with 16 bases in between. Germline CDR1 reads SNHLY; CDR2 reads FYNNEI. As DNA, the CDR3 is TGTGCCAGCAGTGAAAGGGATTGGAGGGGAACTAACTATGGCTACACCTTC. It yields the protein CASSERDWRGTNYGYTF.

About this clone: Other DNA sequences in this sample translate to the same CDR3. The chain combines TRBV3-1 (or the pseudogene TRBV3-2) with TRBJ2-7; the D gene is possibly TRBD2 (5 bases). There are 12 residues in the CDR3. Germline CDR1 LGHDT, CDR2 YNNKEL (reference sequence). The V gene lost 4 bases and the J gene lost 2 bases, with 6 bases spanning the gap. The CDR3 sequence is CASSRGTYEQYF. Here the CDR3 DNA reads TGTGCCAGCAGCCGAGGGACCTACGAGCAGTACTTC.

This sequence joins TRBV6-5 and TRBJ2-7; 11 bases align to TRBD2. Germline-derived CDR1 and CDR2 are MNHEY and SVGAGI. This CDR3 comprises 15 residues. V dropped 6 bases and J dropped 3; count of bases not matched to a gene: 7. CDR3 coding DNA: TGTGCCAGCAGGGGGGGGACTAGCGGAAACTACGAGCAGTACTTC. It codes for CASRGGTSGNYEQYF.